The 7 T cell receptor beta chains below come from one sample, sequenced in a study of CD8 T cells in ankylosing spondylitis. TCRdb re-derived calls from the 5' RACE reads in MiXCR, one entry per CDR3 protein. The data show some 130,000 distinct CDR3 sequences, around 7.9% seen once. The sample consisted of blood, either unsorted or a sorted T cell fraction (not recorded which). The receptors were gathered from a female donor with ankylosing spondylitis or in good health (not recorded which).

At least ten counts were recorded for this clonotype. V is TRBV28 and J is TRBJ1-4; the D is unclear. The V gene's germline CDR1 is MDHEN and CDR2 SYDVKM. This CDR3 spans 13 amino acids. Trimming took off 2 bases at V and 7 bases at J, with 8 bases between the two ends. The CDR3 loop reads CASSLHGSEKLFF. DNA for the CDR3: TGTGCCAGCAGTTTACATGGTTCTGAAAAACTGTTTTTT.

In its sample, this clonotype was seen many times. The chain is built from TRBV3-1 and TRBJ2-7; TRBD2 aligns across 7 bases. The CDR3 totals 13 residues. The V gene end was trimmed by 1 base and the J gene end by 3 bases; junction bases not matched to a gene: 0. Germline assignment: CDR1 LGHDT and CDR2 YNNKEL (reference sequence). The CDR3 spells CASSQAGGYEQYF. Written as DNA, the CDR3 is TGTGCCAGCAGCCAAGCGGGGGGCTACGAGCAGTACTTC.

This clonotype appeared many times. The chain employs TRBV18 and TRBJ1-3, with D perhaps matching TRBD1 (6 bases). The ends were cut back, 6 bases at V and 0 bases at J, with 15 bases in the middle. The CDR3 loop spans 16 amino acids. Germline V lookup: CDR1 KGHSH, CDR2 LQKENI. CDR3 sequence reads: CASSPGGGSSGNTIYF. CDR3 DNA: TGTGCCAGCTCCCCAGGTGGGGGCAGCTCTGGAAACACCATATATTTT.

This clonotype was seen many times. This chain connects TRBV20-1 to TRBJ1-5, with 8 bases fitting TRBD1. The germline V gene encodes CDR1 DFQATT and CDR2 SNEGSKA (reference sequence). Trimming cost V 0 bases and J 2 bases; bases outside gene matches: 6. This CDR3 has 16 amino acids. CDR3 DNA: TGCAGTGCTAGAGAACAGGGGGAGAAGGGCAATCAGCCCCAGCATTTT. Protein sequence: CSAREQGEKGNQPQHF.

V gene TRBV6-5 combines with J gene TRBJ1-4; no reliable D call. V gave up 2 bases and J gave up 6 bases, with 13 bases separating them. CDR1 is MNHEY and CDR2 is SVGAGI in the germline V gene. This CDR3 comprises 15 residues. The DNA of the CDR3 is TGTGCCAGCAGTTACGGGGTGCAGTCCGATGAAAAACTGTTTTTT. Protein: CASSYGVQSDEKLFF.

This clonotype was observed at least ten times. The CDR3: CASSLGRAVGYTF. CDR3 DNA sequence: TGTGCCAGCAGCTTAGGCAGGGCGGTCGGCTACACCTTC. The J gene is TRBJ1-2, the V gene TRBV7-2; TRBD1 might be the D (5 bases). The germline V gene encodes CDR1 SGHTA and CDR2 FQGNSA. The V end was cut by 1 base, the J end by 8 bases, with 11 bases between. This CDR3 contains 13 residues. The whole variable domain, filled in from reference TRBV7-2 and TRBJ1-2, reads GAGVSQSPSNKVTEKGKDVELRCDPISGHTALYWYRQSLGQGLEFLIYFQGNSAPDKSGLPSDRFSAERTGGSVSTLTIQRTQQEDSAVYLCASSLGRAVGYTFGSGTRLTVV.

This clonotype was counted many times. The chain carries TRBV7-2 and TRBJ2-1; TRBD2 matches 8 bases. Germline values: CDR1 SGHTA, CDR2 FQGNSA. This CDR3 contains 16 residues. V was pared by 4 bases and J by 5 bases, with 10 bases of the junction left unmatched. DNA for the CDR3: TGTGCCAGCAGCTCTGGGACCGGGGGGGACCACAATGAGCAGTTCTTC. Encoded protein: CASSSGTGGDHNEQFF.